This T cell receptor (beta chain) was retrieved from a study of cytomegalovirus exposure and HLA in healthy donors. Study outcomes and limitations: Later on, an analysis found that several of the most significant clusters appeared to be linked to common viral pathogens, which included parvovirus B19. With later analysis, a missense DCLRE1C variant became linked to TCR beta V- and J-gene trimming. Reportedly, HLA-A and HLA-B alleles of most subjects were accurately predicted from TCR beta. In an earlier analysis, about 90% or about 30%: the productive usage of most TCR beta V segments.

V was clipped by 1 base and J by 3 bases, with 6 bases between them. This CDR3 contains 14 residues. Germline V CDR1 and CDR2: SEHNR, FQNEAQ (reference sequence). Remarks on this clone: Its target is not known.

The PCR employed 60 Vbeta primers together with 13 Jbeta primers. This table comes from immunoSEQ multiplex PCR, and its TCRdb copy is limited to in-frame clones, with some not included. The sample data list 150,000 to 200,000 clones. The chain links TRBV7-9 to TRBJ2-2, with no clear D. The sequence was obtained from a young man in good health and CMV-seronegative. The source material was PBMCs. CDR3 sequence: CASSLGDHTGELFF. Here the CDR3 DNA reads TGTGCCAGCAGCTTAGGAGATCACACCGGGGAGCTGTTTTTT. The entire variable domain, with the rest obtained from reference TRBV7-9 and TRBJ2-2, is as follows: DTGVSQNPRHKITKRGQNVTFRCDPISEHNRLYWYRQTLGQGPEFLTYFQNEAQLEKSRLLSDRFSAERPKGSFSTLEIQRTEQGDSAMYLCASSLGDHTGELFFGEGSRLTVL.